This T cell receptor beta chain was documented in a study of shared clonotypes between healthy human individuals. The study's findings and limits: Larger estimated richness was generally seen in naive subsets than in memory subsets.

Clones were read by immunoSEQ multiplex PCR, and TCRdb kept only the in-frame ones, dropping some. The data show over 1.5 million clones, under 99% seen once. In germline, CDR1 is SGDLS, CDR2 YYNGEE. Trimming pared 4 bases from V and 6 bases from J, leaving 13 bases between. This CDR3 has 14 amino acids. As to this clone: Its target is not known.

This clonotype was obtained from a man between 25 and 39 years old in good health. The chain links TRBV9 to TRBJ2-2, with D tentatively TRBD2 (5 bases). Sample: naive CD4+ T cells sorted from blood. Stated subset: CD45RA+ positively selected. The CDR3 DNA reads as TGTGCCAGCAGCCGGGGTAATAGGCCCGGGGAGCTGTTTTTT. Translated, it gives CASSRGNRPGELFF.